This entry features one T cell receptor (beta chain) sequence. Per the original methods: Reference gene primers were amplified, and this amplification served to estimate nucleated cell counts. Repertoires were generated with immunoSEQ multiplex PCR, while TCRdb's copy carries only in-frame clones and drops some. V and J calls and clone size are as listed in that table; D and trimming were resolved from the DNA. In the table there are about 380,000 clones, about 80% of which are singletons. This entry belongs to a study of blood T cell repertoires in COVID-19. CDR3 length equals 15 residues. The V gene lost 0 bases and the J gene lost 2 bases, with 10 bases spanning the gap. CDR1 is MNHEY, CDR2 SMNVEV, per germline (reference sequence).

Sequencing was carried out using peripheral blood. The chain uses TRBV27 and TRBJ2-5, with D perhaps matching TRBD1 (5 bases). This TCR was sampled from a human donor with acute or convalescent COVID-19. The donor label of this sample is uncertain. The CDR3 DNA sequence: TGTGCCAGCAGTTTATCGTGGGGCCCACAAGAGACCCAGTACTTC. This sequence encodes CASSLSWGPQETQYF.